The 8 T cell receptor beta chains in this list originate from one sample, sequenced in a study of PD-1 blockade in classical Hodgkin lymphoma. Every patient experienced relapse after autologous stem cell transplantation, and brentuximab vedotin exposure varied. The repertoire was sequenced with immunoSEQ multiplex PCR; TCRdb's copy has only in-frame clones and lacks some. The top ten hold more than 9% of the sample, which has approximately 12,000 clones, approximately 75% seen once. Sequencing used peripheral blood mononuclear cells (PBMCs), obtained at baseline. These TCRs come from a human donor with classical Hodgkin lymphoma.

The gene calls are TRBV27 and TRBJ2-1; unclear D gene. This CDR3 is 11 amino acids long. Germline CDR1 MNHEY, CDR2 SMNVEV (reference sequence). Trimming took off 9 bases at V and 5 bases at J, with 8 bases between the two ends. The CDR3, as DNA: TGTGCCAGTAGGCGGAACAATGAGCAGTTCTTC. This translates into CASRRNNEQFF.

This sequence joins TRBV2 and TRBJ2-7; D is unclear. V shed 0 bases and J shed 3 bases, with 6 bases lying between them. The germline V gene encodes CDR1 SNHLY and CDR2 FYNNEI. The CDR3 is 13 residues long. CDR3 residues: CASSEAPGYEQYF. CDR3 coding DNA: TGTGCCAGCAGTGAAGCTCCGGGCTACGAGCAGTACTTC.

V usage is TRBV4-3 and J usage is TRBJ2-7, with 14 positions matching TRBD2. Germline V gives CDR1 LGHNA, CDR2 YSLEER. The CDR3 has 17 residues. J was trimmed by 1 base and V by 1 base; bases with no gene match: 3. DNA for the CDR3: TGCGCCAGCAGCCAAGTAGGACTAGCGGGAGGTTCCTACGAGCAGTACTTC. Its protein product is CASSQVGLAGGSYEQYF.

J is TRBJ2-3 and V is TRBV6-5; 9 bases fit TRBD1. V dropped 5 bases and J dropped 4; count of bases not matched to a gene: 7. Looked up from germline, CDR1 is MNHEY and CDR2 is SVGAGI. The length of the CDR3 is 15 residues. The CDR3 bases are TGTGCCAGCAGTCCCCACAGGGGGCGTGCAGATACGCAGTATTTT. It is translated as CASSPHRGRADTQYF.

The genes are TRBV5-6 and TRBJ1-5, with TRBD1 as a possible D gene (5 bases). CDR1 is SGHDT and CDR2 is YYEEEE in the germline V gene. The CDR3 totals 16 residues. The V end was cut by 1 base, the J end by 0 bases, with 11 bases between. In DNA, the CDR3 is TGTGCCAGCAGCTTGATGGGCAGGGTTAGCAATCAGCCCCAGCATTTT. Protein sequence: CASSLMGRVSNQPQHF.

Turning to this clone: Other DNA sequences of this sample code for an identical CDR3. CDR3 protein: CASSPQLAGEGEQYF. The DNA for the CDR3 is TGTGCCAGCAGCCCACAACTAGCGGGAGAGGGCGAGCAGTACTTC. The V and J genes are TRBV9 and TRBJ2-7, with TRBD2 identical over 11 bases. Germline CDR1 is SGDLS and CDR2 is YYNGEE. The CDR3 consists of 15 residues. Trimming at V came to 4 bases and at J to 6 bases, leaving 9 bases not matched to a gene.

This clone has only a few counts. V is TRBV18 and J is TRBJ1-4, with 8 bases aligning to TRBD1. The CDR3 spans 14 residues. The germline V gene encodes CDR1 KGHSH and CDR2 LQKENI. V lost 4 bases, J lost 5 bases, and 3 bases stayed unmatched. The CDR3 sequence is CASSRDRINEKLFF. DNA for the CDR3: TGTGCCAGCTCACGGGACAGGATAAATGAAAAACTGTTTTTT. The whole variable domain, remainder taken from reference TRBV18 and TRBJ1-4, is NAGVMQNPRHLVRRRGQEARLRCSPMKGHSHVYWYRQLPEEGLKFMVYLQKENIIDESGMPKERFSAEFPKEGPSILRIQQVVRGDSAAYFCASSRDRINEKLFFGSGTQLSVL.

Written as DNA, the CDR3 is TGTGCCAGCGTCCTTACGCCGACCGCCTACGAGCAGTACTTC. Translating it yields CASVLTPTAYEQYF. The chain carries TRBV5-5 and TRBJ2-7, with D unclear. Trimming took off 7 bases at V and 2 bases at J, with 16 bases between the two ends. The CDR3 runs to 14 residues. Per germline, CDR1 SGHKS and CDR2 YYEKEE (reference sequence).